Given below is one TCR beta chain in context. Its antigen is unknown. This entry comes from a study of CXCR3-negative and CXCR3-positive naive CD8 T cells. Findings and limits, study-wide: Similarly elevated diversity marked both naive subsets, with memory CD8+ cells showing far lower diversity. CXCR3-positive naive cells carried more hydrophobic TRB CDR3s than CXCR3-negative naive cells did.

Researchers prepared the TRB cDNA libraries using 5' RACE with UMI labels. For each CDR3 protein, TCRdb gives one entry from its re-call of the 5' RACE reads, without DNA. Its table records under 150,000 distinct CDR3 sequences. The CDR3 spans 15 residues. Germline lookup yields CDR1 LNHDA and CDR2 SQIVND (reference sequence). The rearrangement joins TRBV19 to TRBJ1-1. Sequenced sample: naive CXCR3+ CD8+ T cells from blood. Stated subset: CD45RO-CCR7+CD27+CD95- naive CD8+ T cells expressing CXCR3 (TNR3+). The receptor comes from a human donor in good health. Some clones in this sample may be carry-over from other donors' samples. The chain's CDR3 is CASSGWWTANTEAFF.